This T cell receptor beta chain came from a study of OX40 agonist ivuxolimab in advanced cancers. In terms of the full investigation: Ivuxolimab, which targeted the costimulatory receptor OX40 (CD134), was an agonistic, fully human IgG2 monoclonal antibody. A male proportion of almost 85% and a mean age of approximately 61 years, ranging from 23 to 79, were recorded for the dose-escalation cohort. Partial responses were achieved by three dose-escalation patients, of whom one had hepatocellular carcinoma and two had cutaneous melanoma. Intravenous ivuxolimab was administered to patients every 2 weeks at six dose levels: 0.01, 0.1, 0.3, 1.5, 3 and 10 mg/kg. Prior anti-PD-1, anti-PD-L1 or anti-CTLA-4 therapy was permitted, and approximately 39% of dose-escalation patients had received checkpoint inhibitors. Peripheral TCRbeta sequencing aimed to test whether ivuxolimab altered TCR sequence diversity and caused clonal T-cell expansion. Among the roughly 50 dose-escalation patients, about 20 had hepatocellular carcinoma, 15 melanoma, 9 renal cell carcinoma and 9 head and neck cancer. The paper reports the monotherapy dose-escalation portion (N = 52 patients) of the phase I ivuxolimab trial.

A note on this clone: Its antigen is still unknown. The record has no base qualities; no much larger clone is one base away.

Counted from cysteine to phenylalanine, this CDR3 has 15 amino acids. The DNA shown is the 45-base CDR3, in frame from base 1. Relative to germline, V is missing 2 bases and J is missing 3 bases, with 2 bases of the junction outside any gene match. Reading the germline V gene gives CDR1 SGDLS and CDR2 YYNGEE. General conclusions and limits of the study: After ivuxolimab, expanded clones were on average more numerous among CD8+ T cells than among CD4+ T cells. Antigen specificity was not determined for the clonally expanded peripheral T cells. At doses from 0.1 to 3.0 mg/kg, clonal expansion was seen in both CD4+ and CD8+ blood T cells between baseline and week 6. Low levels of normalized T-cell clonal expansion were also seen in some nonresponding patients. In the 0.1-3.0 mg/kg groups, partial responders were among the patients with the lowest normalized peripheral clonal expansion, particularly in CD8+ T cells.

Patients with autoimmune disease history or receiving systemic immunosuppression were excluded from the trial. Peripheral blood for TCR sequencing was collected from all dose cohorts at baseline, on cycle 4 day 1, and on cycle 7 day 1. The samples were taken from a phase I, first-in-human, multicenter, open-label dose-escalation trial of ivuxolimab. Adults with locally advanced or metastatic melanoma, renal cell carcinoma, hepatocellular carcinoma or head and neck squamous cell carcinoma were enrolled in the trial. Before TCR sequencing, CD4+ T cells and CD8+ T cells from peripheral blood were sorted into separate populations. Genomic DNA was extracted from sorted cells for sequencing of the TCRbeta CDR3 region. TCRbeta CDR3 regions were sequenced using the immunoSEQ Assay. Here the immuneACCESS table is served through TCRdb, limited to in-frame sequences with V and J called. Missing clones are a known gap in these copies; in checked studies unresolved V genes cover under half, and the rest lacks a known reason. This sample holds more than 50,000 clones; 84% were observed only once. In total, the top ten clones hold 2.4% of the sample.

The clonotype comes from an adult with an advanced solid tumor such as melanoma, head and neck, liver or kidney cancer. The rearrangement combines TRBV9 with TRBJ2-2; TRBD1 aligns with 9 central bases. The sample was CD4+ or CD8+ T cells sorted from blood, taken in a trial of the OX40 agonist ivuxolimab. The bases are TGTGCCAGCAGCGTTAGGACAGGGGACACCGGGGAGCTGTTTTTT. This is translated as CASSVRTGDTGELFF.